The clone carrying this T cell receptor beta chain occurred once. Primers included in the PCR were 60 Vbeta and 13 Jbeta primers. Measured with immunoSEQ multiplex PCR; TCRdb has only the in-frame clones, and not every one. The table records 150,000 to 200,000 clones, roughly four fifths of them present only once. V lost 0 bases to trimming and J lost 8 bases; unmatched junction nucleotides: 9. The germline V gene has CDR1 SGHTA and CDR2 FQGNSA. The CDR3 contains 16 residues. These data come from a study of cytomegalovirus exposure and HLA in healthy donors. The rearrangement links TRBV7-2 to TRBJ2-1, with 8 nucleotides matching TRBD2. The TCR was taken from a man aged 50-59 years in good health and CMV-seronegative. The specimen sequenced was PBMCs. This CDR3 reads CASSLARPSGLYEQFF. DNA of the CDR3: TGTGCCAGCAGCTTAGCGCGACCTAGCGGGTTGTATGAGCAGTTCTTC.